This T cell receptor beta chain derives from a study of cytomegalovirus exposure and HLA in healthy donors. This clone was counted only a few times. Germline loops: CDR1 MNHNS, CDR2 SASEGT. Trimming cost V 5 bases and J 9 bases, with 17 bases left between them. CDR3 length equals 14 residues. 60 Vbeta and 13 Jbeta primers were used in PCR. The assay was immunoSEQ multiplex PCR, and TCRdb's table has in-frame clones only and misses some. The table records 170,000 or so clones, about four fifths of them present only once. The sample was PBMCs. The clonotype originates from a boy aged 2 to 10 in good health and CMV-seronegative. The V and J genes are TRBV6-1 and TRBJ2-1; D perhaps matches TRBD2 (5 bases). The CDR3 loop reads CASSNAGVLGEQFF. As DNA, the CDR3 is TGTGCCAGCAGTAACGCCGGGGTTTTAGGTGAGCAGTTCTTC.